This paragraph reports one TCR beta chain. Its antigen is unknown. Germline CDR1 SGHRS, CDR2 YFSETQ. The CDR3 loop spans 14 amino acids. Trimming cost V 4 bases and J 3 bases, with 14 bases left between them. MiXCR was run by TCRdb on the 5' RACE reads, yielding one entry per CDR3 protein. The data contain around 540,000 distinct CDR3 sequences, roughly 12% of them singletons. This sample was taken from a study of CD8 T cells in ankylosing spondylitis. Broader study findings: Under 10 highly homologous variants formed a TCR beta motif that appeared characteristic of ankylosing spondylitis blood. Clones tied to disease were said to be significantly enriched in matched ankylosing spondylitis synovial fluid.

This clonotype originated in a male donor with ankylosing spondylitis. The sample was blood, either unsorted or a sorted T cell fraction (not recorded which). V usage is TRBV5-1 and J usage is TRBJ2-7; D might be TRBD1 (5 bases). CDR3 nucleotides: TGCGCCAGCAGCAACCGAACAGGCAACTACGAGCAGTACTTC. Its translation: CASSNRTGNYEQYF.